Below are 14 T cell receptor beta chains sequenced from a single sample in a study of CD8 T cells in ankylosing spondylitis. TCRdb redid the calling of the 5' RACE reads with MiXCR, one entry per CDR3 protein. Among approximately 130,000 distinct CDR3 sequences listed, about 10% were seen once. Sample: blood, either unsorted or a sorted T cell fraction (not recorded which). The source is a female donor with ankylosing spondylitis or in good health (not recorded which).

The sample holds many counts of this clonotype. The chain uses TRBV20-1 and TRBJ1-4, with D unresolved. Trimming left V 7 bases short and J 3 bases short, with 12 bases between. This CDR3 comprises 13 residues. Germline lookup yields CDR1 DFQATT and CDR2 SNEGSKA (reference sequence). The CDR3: CSGKGGPNEKLFF. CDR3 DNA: TGCAGTGGAAAGGGTGGCCCTAATGAAAAACTGTTTTTT.

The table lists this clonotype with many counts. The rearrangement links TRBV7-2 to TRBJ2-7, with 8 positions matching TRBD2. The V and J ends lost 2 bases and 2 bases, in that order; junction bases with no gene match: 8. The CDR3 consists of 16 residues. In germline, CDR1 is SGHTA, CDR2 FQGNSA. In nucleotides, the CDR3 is TGTGCCAGCAGCTTATCTAAGGGGCGGGGGGCCTACGAGCAGTACTTC. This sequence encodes CASSLSKGRGAYEQYF.

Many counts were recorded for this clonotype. The CDR3 loop reads CASSQLGGSGPFF. CDR3 sequence (DNA): TGTGCCAGCAGCCAACTGGGCGGGAGTGGTCCGTTCTTC. This chain connects TRBV3-1 to TRBJ2-1; 7 bases are shared with TRBD2. Germline V gene sequence: CDR1 LGHDT, CDR2 YNNKEL (reference sequence). CDR3 length equals 13 residues. After removal of 2 bases from V and 15 bases from J, the junction contained 10 bases not matched to a gene.

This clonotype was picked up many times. CDR3 coding DNA: TGTGCCACCAGTGATTCAACAGTCGAGTCCTCCTACGAGCAGTACTTC. It specifies CATSDSTVESSYEQYF. This chain joins TRBV24-1 and TRBJ2-7, with D unclear. The CDR3 contains 16 residues. In germline, CDR1 is KGHDR, CDR2 SFDVKD. Trimming stripped 2 bases from V and 0 bases from J, with 13 bases between.

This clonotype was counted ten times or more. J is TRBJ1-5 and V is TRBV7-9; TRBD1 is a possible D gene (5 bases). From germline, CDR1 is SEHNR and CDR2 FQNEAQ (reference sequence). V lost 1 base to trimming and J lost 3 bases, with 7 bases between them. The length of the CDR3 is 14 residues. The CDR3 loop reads CASSLGGFNQPQHF. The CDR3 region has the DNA TGTGCCAGCAGCTTAGGGGGCTTCAATCAGCCCCAGCATTTT.

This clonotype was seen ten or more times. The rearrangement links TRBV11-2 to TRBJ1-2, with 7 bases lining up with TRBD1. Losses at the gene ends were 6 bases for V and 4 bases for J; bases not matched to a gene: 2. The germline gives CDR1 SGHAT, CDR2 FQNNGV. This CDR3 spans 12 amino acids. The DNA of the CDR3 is TGTGCCAGCAGGGGACAGTCCTATGGCTACACCTTC. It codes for CASRGQSYGYTF.

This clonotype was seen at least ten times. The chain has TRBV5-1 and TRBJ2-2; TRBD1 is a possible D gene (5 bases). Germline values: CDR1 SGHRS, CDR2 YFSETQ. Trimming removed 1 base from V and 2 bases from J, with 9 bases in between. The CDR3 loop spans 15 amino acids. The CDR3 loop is CASSLPGANTGELFF. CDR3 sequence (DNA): TGCGCCAGCAGCTTGCCTGGGGCTAACACCGGGGAGCTGTTTTTT.

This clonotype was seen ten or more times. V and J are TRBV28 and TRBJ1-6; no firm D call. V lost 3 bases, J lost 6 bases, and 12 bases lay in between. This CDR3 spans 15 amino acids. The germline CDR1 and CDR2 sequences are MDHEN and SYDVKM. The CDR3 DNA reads TGTGCCAGCAGTTTGGGTGGCAGCACTAATTCACCCCTCCACTTT. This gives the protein CASSLGGSTNSPLHF.

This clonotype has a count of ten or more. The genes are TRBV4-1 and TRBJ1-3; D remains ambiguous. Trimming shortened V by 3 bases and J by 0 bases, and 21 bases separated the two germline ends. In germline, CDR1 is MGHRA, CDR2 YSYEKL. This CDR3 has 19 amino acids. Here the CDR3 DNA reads TGCGCCAGCAGCCATTTCTCGTTGAGGCAGGCCTACTCTGGAAACACCATATATTTT. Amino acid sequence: CASSHFSLRQAYSGNTIYF.

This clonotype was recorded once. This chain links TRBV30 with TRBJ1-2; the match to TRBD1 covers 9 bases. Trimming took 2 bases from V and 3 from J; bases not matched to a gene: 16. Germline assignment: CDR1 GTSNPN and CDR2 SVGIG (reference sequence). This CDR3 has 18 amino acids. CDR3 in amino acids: CAWSQGQGITREYYGYTF. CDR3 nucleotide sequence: TGTGCCTGGAGTCAGGGACAGGGTATAACTCGGGAATACTATGGCTACACCTTC.

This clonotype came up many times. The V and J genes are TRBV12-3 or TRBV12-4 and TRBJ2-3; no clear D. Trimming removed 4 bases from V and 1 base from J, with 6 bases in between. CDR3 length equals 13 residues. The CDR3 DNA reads TGTGCCAGCAGTTCTCATGGCACAGATACGCAGTATTTT. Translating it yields CASSSHGTDTQYF.

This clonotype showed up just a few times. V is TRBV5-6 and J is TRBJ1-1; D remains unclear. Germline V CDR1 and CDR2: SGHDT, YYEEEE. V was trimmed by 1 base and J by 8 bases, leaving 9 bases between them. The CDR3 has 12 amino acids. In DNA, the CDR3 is TGTGCCAGCAGCTTGATGCTAGCCGAAGCTTTCTTT. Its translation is CASSLMLAEAFF.

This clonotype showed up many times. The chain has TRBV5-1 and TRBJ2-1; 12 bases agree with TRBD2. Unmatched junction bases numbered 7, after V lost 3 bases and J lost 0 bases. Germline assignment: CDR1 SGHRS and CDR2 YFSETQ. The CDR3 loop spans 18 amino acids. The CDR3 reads CASSSTSGSPSSYNEQFF. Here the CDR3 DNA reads TGCGCCAGCAGCTCGACTAGCGGGAGCCCAAGCTCCTACAATGAGCAGTTCTTC. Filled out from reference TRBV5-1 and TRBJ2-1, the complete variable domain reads KAGVTQTPRYLIKTRGQQVTLSCSPISGHRSVSWYQQTPGQGLQFLFEYFSETQRNKGNFPGRFSGRQFSNSRSEMNVSTLELGDSALYLCASSSTSGSPSSYNEQFFGPGTRLTVL.

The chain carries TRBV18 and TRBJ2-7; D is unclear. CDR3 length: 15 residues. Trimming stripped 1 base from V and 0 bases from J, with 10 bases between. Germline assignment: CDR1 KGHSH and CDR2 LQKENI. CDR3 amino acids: CASSPLAWDSYEQYF. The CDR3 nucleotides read TGTGCCAGCTCACCACTGGCGTGGGACTCCTACGAGCAGTACTTC.